Presented here are 28 T cell receptor beta chains from one specimen sequenced in a study of CD8 T cells in Susac syndrome. An amount of RNA that ranged from roughly 0.45 to 1 ug was reverse transcribed with random hexamers. TCRdb reprocessed the immunoSEQ multiplex PCR reads with MiXCR, giving one entry per CDR3 protein. The table includes hundreds of thousands of distinct CDR3 sequences, 80% to 90% detected once. Material: CD8+ T cells from PBMCs. These TCRs come from a human donor with multiple sclerosis.

The chain couples TRBV27 to TRBJ2-5; 11 bases map to TRBD1. This CDR3 comprises 14 residues. After removal of 6 bases from V and 3 bases from J, the junction contained 3 bases not matched to a gene. Germline assignment: CDR1 MNHEY and CDR2 SMNVEV (reference sequence). DNA for the CDR3: TGTGCCAGCAGGGACAGGGGGCTAGAAGAGACCCAGTACTTC. Translation gives CASRDRGLEETQYF.

This clonotype was seen only once. This rearrangement joins TRBV27 to TRBJ2-1; 7 bases match TRBD2. This CDR3 contains 17 residues. J lost 4 bases, V lost 2 bases, and 11 bases had no gene match. Germline V lookup: CDR1 MNHEY, CDR2 SMNVEV (reference sequence). CDR3: CASSLRQTRDYYNEQFF. Written as DNA, the CDR3 is TGTGCCAGCAGTTTAAGGCAGACGCGGGACTATTACAATGAGCAGTTCTTC.

The chain uses TRBV29-1 and TRBJ1-2; 8 bases agree with TRBD1. In germline, CDR1 is SQVTM, CDR2 ANQGSEA. The CDR3 is 13 amino acids. V was clipped by 5 bases and J by 5 bases; unmatched bases: 7. CDR3 in amino acids: CSVPAGGAYGYTF. Written as DNA, the CDR3 is TGCAGCGTTCCCGCAGGGGGCGCGTATGGCTACACCTTC.

This clonotype was counted a few times. CDR3 in DNA: TGCGCCAGCAGTCCCTTATTAGCCCCTGCAGATACGCAGTATTTT. It is translated as CASSPLLAPADTQYF. V usage is TRBV10-1 and J usage is TRBJ2-3; no clear D gene. Looked up from germline, CDR1 is WNHNN and CDR2 is SYGVQD (reference sequence). V shed 5 bases and J shed 4 bases, with 16 bases lying between them. CDR3 length equals 15 residues.

The V and J genes are TRBV6-6 and TRBJ2-3; TRBD1 matches at 10 bases. The trim removed 2 bases at V and 2 bases at J, leaving 4 bases unmatched. Per the germline V gene, CDR1 is MNHNY and CDR2 is SVGAGI (reference sequence). CDR3 length equals 16 residues. The CDR3 coding sequence is TGTGCCAGCAGTTACCTGGGACAGGGGCACACAGATACGCAGTATTTT. Translation gives CASSYLGQGHTDTQYF.

V gene TRBV7-3 combines with J gene TRBJ2-5; D not resolved. The CDR3 is 16 residues long. V was pared by 1 base and J by 3 bases, with 15 bases between. The germline gives CDR1 SGHTA, CDR2 FQGTGA. The CDR3 coding sequence is TGTGCCAGCAGCTTAAGGGGTATGGCGGAAAAAGAGACCCAGTACTTC. It translates to CASSLRGMAEKETQYF.

The rearrangement uses TRBV7-9 and TRBJ1-3, with D possibly being TRBD1 (5 bases). Per germline, CDR1 SEHNR and CDR2 FQNEAQ (reference sequence). V was shortened by 5 bases and J by 0 bases, with 8 bases between the two germline ends. This CDR3 comprises 14 residues. CDR3 protein: CASSPRVSGNTIYF. The CDR3 DNA follows: TGTGCCAGCAGCCCCAGGGTCTCTGGAAACACCATATATTTT.

This rearrangement joins TRBV14 to TRBJ2-3, with D unresolved. CDR1 SGHDN and CDR2 FVKESK come from the germline V gene. The germline V and J ends were trimmed by 4 bases and 8 bases, with 10 bases remaining between them. The CDR3 is 12 amino acids. Here the CDR3 reads CASSPFGVTQYF. DNA for the CDR3: TGTGCCAGCAGCCCCTTTGGTGTTACGCAGTATTTT.

The chain uses TRBV30 and TRBJ2-4, with D perhaps matching TRBD2 (7 bases). Germline V gene sequence: CDR1 GTSNPN, CDR2 SVGIG (reference sequence). The V and J ends lost 6 bases and 1 base respectively, with 16 bases between them. CDR3 length equals 15 residues. CDR3 sequence reads: CACPGRGGAKNIQYF. CDR3 coding DNA: TGTGCCTGCCCGGGCAGGGGAGGGGCCAAAAACATTCAGTACTTC.

The chain links TRBV4-2 to TRBJ2-3; possible D gene TRBD2, 6 bases. The CDR3 is made up of 14 amino acids. V was pared by 1 base and J by 5 bases, with 10 bases between. Germline lookup yields CDR1 LGHNA and CDR2 YNFKEQ. The CDR3: CASSQGREKDTQYF. CDR3 in DNA: TGTGCCAGCAGCCAAGGGCGGGAAAAAGATACGCAGTATTTT.

The chain employs TRBV6-1 and TRBJ2-7; D uncertain. The CDR3 has 13 residues. Trimming took 9 bases from V and 0 from J, leaving 12 bases between them. The germline V gene encodes CDR1 MNHNS and CDR2 SASEGT. This CDR3 reads CASRVGSSYEQYF. The CDR3 bases are TGTGCCAGTCGGGTCGGTTCCTCCTACGAGCAGTACTTC.

CDR3 in DNA: TGTGCCAGTAGTATAACCCCGGACCTGCCTCAGCCCCAGCATTTT. Amino acid sequence: CASSITPDLPQPQHF. V usage is TRBV19 and J usage is TRBJ1-5; no firm D call. The length of the CDR3 is 15 residues. In germline, CDR1 is LNHDA, CDR2 SQIVND (reference sequence). V gave up 2 bases and J gave up 6 bases, with 14 bases separating them.

The genes are TRBV15 and TRBJ2-7; no definite D call. Trimming shortened V by 0 bases and J by 6 bases, and 12 bases separated the two germline ends. The germline V gene has CDR1 LNHNV and CDR2 YYDKDF (reference sequence). The length of the CDR3 is 14 residues. In nucleotides, the CDR3 is TGTGCCACCAGCAGAGATGCCATCGGGCTCGAGCAGTACTTC. It yields the protein CATSRDAIGLEQYF.

This clonotype turned up a few times. This chain uses TRBV6-1 with TRBJ2-7; TRBD2 agrees at 12 bases. CDR1 and CDR2 (germline): MNHNS, SASEGT. The CDR3 sequence is 15 residues long. Unmatched junction bases numbered 7, after V lost 6 bases and J lost 4 bases. The CDR3 DNA is TGTGCCAGCAGCGTTGGACTAGCGGGACATTACGAGCAGTACTTC. It specifies CASSVGLAGHYEQYF.

This clonotype was seen a few times. The genes are TRBV18 and TRBJ2-7, with 7 bases aligning to TRBD1. From germline, CDR1 is KGHSH and CDR2 LQKENI. V was clipped by 5 bases and J by 6 bases; unmatched bases: 10. This CDR3 is 14 amino acids long. The CDR3 DNA follows: TGTGCCAGCTCATCTCAGGGGGTGCTAGGCGAGCAGTACTTC. Translated, it gives CASSSQGVLGEQYF.

The chain employs TRBV7-3 and TRBJ2-7, with a weak D call TRBD2 (5 bases). V was cut by 2 bases and J by 4 bases, with 15 bases left in between. Germline-derived CDR1 and CDR2 are SGHTA and FQGTGA. The CDR3 is 15 residues long. Here the CDR3 DNA reads TGTGCCAGCAGCTTAGAGGTGGGCGGGCGTTACGAGCAGTACTTC. Amino acid sequence: CASSLEVGGRYEQYF.

The chain combines TRBV11-2 with TRBJ2-1, with 7 nucleotides matching TRBD2. The trim removed 5 bases at V and 6 bases at J, leaving 7 bases unmatched. The CDR3 consists of 14 residues. Per germline, CDR1 SGHAT and CDR2 FQNNGV. CDR3 residues: CASSPLGRANEQFF. CDR3 nucleotides: TGTGCCAGCAGCCCGTTGGGGAGGGCCAATGAGCAGTTCTTC.

The V gene is TRBV28, the J gene TRBJ1-2; 9 bases map to TRBD1. Germline assignment: CDR1 MDHEN and CDR2 SYDVKM. The CDR3 runs 15 residues. V dropped 6 bases and J dropped 6; count of bases not matched to a gene: 11. In nucleotides, the CDR3 is TGTGCCAGCAGGTCTACAGGGGGCGCTGGGGATGGCTACACCTTC. Translating gives CASRSTGGAGDGYTF.

The chain carries TRBV6-1 and TRBJ1-1; D is unresolved. CDR1 and CDR2 from the germline V gene are MNHNS and SASEGT. V lost 2 bases and J 6 bases, leaving 13 bases between the germline ends. This CDR3 is built from 14 residues. The CDR3 loop reads CASSESSGWAEAFF. The CDR3 nucleotides read TGTGCCAGCAGTGAAAGTAGTGGGTGGGCTGAAGCTTTCTTT.

The CDR3 DNA sequence: TGTGCCAGCCTCCGGACTAGCGGGTACAATGAGCAGTTCTTC. It codes for CASLRTSGYNEQFF. V gene TRBV28 combines with J gene TRBJ2-1; TRBD2 matches 11 bases. This CDR3 is 14 amino acids long. The ends lost 8 bases at V and 4 bases at J; junction bases unmatched: 4. CDR1 and CDR2 from the germline V gene are MDHEN and SYDVKM.

DNA for the CDR3: TGTGCCAGCAGCGCCTCTGTTCTAGCGGGAGTTCCTGGGGCCAACGTCCTGACTTTC. It encodes CASSASVLAGVPGANVLTF. The chain employs TRBV9 and TRBJ2-6; 10 bases fit TRBD2. The ends lost 3 bases at V and 2 bases at J; junction bases unmatched: 11. Germline-derived CDR1 and CDR2 are SGDLS and YYNGEE. The CDR3 has 19 residues.

The V and J genes are TRBV20-1 and TRBJ1-1; tentative D call: TRBD1 (5 bases). The V gene's germline CDR1 is DFQATT and CDR2 SNEGSKA (reference sequence). The CDR3 has 15 amino acids. V lost 1 base and J lost 6, with 18 bases in between. The CDR3 coding sequence is TGCAGTGCTAGAGTGGGATTCGAGGGGCGGGCTGAAGCTTTCTTT. It yields the protein CSARVGFEGRAEAFF.

The chain couples TRBV6-1 to TRBJ2-2; D gene uncertain. This CDR3 contains 16 residues. Germline-derived CDR1 and CDR2 are MNHNS and SASEGT. With 7 bases removed from V and 4 bases from J, the gap between germline ends came to 19 bases. The chain's CDR3 is CASTKAVGFGTGELFF. Here the CDR3 DNA reads TGTGCCAGCACAAAAGCAGTAGGGTTCGGCACCGGGGAGCTGTTTTTT.

The chain joins TRBV28 to TRBJ1-5; 7 bases map to TRBD1. The CDR3 is 16 residues long. V shed 5 bases and J 9 bases; nucleotides not matched to a gene: 16. Germline V gene data show CDR1 as MDHEN and CDR2 as SYDVKM. CDR3 sequence (DNA): TGTGCCAGCAGTCCTCCCGGACAGGTGATGTTCGGGCCCCAGCATTTT. It encodes CASSPPGQVMFGPQHF.

The J gene is TRBJ2-7, the V gene TRBV18; D possibly corresponds to TRBD1 (6 bases). Trimming took off 6 bases at V and 3 bases at J, with 12 bases between the two ends. This CDR3 has 13 amino acids. Per germline, CDR1 KGHSH and CDR2 LQKENI. The CDR3 here is CASSQGHNYEQYF. The CDR3 nucleotides read TGTGCCAGCTCCCAGGGGCATAACTACGAGCAGTACTTC.

CDR3 region: CASSLIYTGELFF. Here the CDR3 DNA reads TGTGCCAGCAGTTTGATTTACACCGGGGAGCTGTTTTTT. The chain couples TRBV27 to TRBJ2-2, with no clear D. The CDR3 length is 13 residues. Trimming took off 3 bases at V and 3 bases at J, with 5 bases between the two ends. From germline, CDR1 is MNHEY and CDR2 SMNVEV (reference sequence).

The V and J genes are TRBV9 and TRBJ2-5, with no clear D. Per germline, CDR1 SGDLS and CDR2 YYNGEE. The CDR3 extends over 14 amino acids. V dropped 5 bases and J dropped 1 base, with 12 bases sitting between them. CDR3: CASSYPISQETQYF. CDR3 coding DNA: TGTGCCAGCAGTTACCCTATAAGCCAAGAGACCCAGTACTTC.

The CDR3 DNA reads TGTGCCAGCAGTTTATCTGGTTCTTGGGGCCCAACTAATGAAAAACTGTTTTTT. This gives the protein CASSLSGSWGPTNEKLFF. The chain is built from TRBV28 and TRBJ1-4; tentatively, D is TRBD1 (5 bases). The CDR3 runs 18 residues. CDR1 MDHEN and CDR2 SYDVKM come from the germline V gene. V was trimmed by 1 base and J by 0 bases, leaving 15 bases between them.